Listed below are T cell receptor beta chains from one sample, sequenced in a study of T cell responses to AZD1222 COVID-19 vaccine. Assay: immunoSEQ multiplex PCR; the TCRdb copy retains only in-frame clones and omits some. The sample records 90,000 to 110,000 clones, roughly 86% being singletons. This material consisted of peripheral blood, taken on day 0 of MenACWY control vaccination. Receptors originate from an adult in good health. Each CDR3 is given with its conserved first and last residue. Each record gives: D gene, J gene, V gene, clone size, CDR3 DNA, CDR3 protein. D genes are given only for firm matches. The listing skips clone size in some rows; elsewhere it reads once, few, many or a size class.

>NA|TRBJ2-7|TRBV3-1/TRBV3-2|NA
TGTGCCAGCAGCCCTACAGGGACCTACGAGCAGTACTTC
CASSPTGTYEQYF
>TRBD2|TRBJ2-3|TRBV9|NA
TGTGCCAGCAGCGTATCGGGGGGGCAGAGCACAGATACGCAGTATTTT
CASSVSGGQSTDTQYF
>NA|TRBJ1-5|TRBV14|once
TGTGCCAGCAGCCAAGATCTGGGTCAGCCCCAGCATTTT
CASSQDLGQPQHF
>TRBD1|TRBJ1-4|TRBV9|NA
TGTGCCAGCAGCGTAGCTCCAGGGGGCGATGAAAAACTGTTTTTT
CASSVAPGGDEKLFF
>NA|TRBJ1-3|TRBV27|NA
TGTGCCAGCAGTTTATCAGGTTACAGGACACCTGGAAACACCATATATTTT
CASSLSGYRTPGNTIYF
>TRBD1|TRBJ1-4|TRBV4-1|NA
TGCGCCAGCAGACCGACAGGGACTAATGAAAAACTGTTTTTT
CASRPTGTNEKLFF
>NA|TRBJ1-1|TRBV5-4|NA
TGTGCCAGCAGCTCCGGGGGGCAGGGAGGGACTGAAGCTTTCTTT
CASSSGGQGGTEAFF
>TRBD1|TRBJ2-7|TRBV5-1|NA
TGCGCCAGCAGCTTGTTAACAGGGGTAGACTCCTACGAGCAGTACTTC
CASSLLTGVDSYEQYF
>TRBD2|TRBJ2-5|TRBV9|NA
TGTGCCAGCAGCAAGGGACTAGCGGGAGAGGGGGAGACCCAGTACTTC
CASSKGLAGEGETQYF
>TRBD2|TRBJ2-7|TRBV6-6|few
TGTGCCAGCAGTCTGCCGGGACTAGCGGGCTTATCCTCCTACGAGCAGTACTTC
CASSLPGLAGLSSYEQYF
>NA|TRBJ2-3|TRBV7-8|NA
TGTGCCAGCAGCCCCCCGCGAGATACGCAGTATTTT
CASSPPRDTQYF
>NA|TRBJ1-5|TRBV28|NA
TGTGCCAGCAGTTTCACGGGGATGAGGAAAAGCAATCAGCCCCAGCATTTT
CASSFTGMRKSNQPQHF
>NA|TRBJ2-1|TRBV25-1|NA
TGTGCCAGCTCGGCCTACAATGAGCAGTTCTTC
CASSAYNEQFF
>TRBD1|TRBJ1-1|TRBV7-9|NA
TGTGCCAGCAGCCCACAGGGGGCGGGTACTGAAGCTTTCTTT
CASSPQGAGTEAFF
>NA|TRBJ1-5|TRBV7-2|NA
TGTGCCAGCAGCATTAGGGGGATCAATCAGCCCCAGCATTTT
CASSIRGINQPQHF
>NA|TRBJ2-7|TRBV30|NA
TGTGCCTGGAGTCCGCAAGGACTTTGGGAGCAGTACTTC
CAWSPQGLWEQYF
>TRBD2|TRBJ2-1|TRBV10-3|NA
TGTGCCATCAGTGAACTAGCGGGGGCCAATGAGCAGTTCTTC
CAISELAGANEQFF
>TRBD2|TRBJ2-1|TRBV11-1|NA
TGTGCCAGCAGCCCCAGGACTAGCGGGAGTCGCGATGAGCAGTTCTTC
CASSPRTSGSRDEQFF
>NA|TRBJ2-2|TRBV6-5|NA
TGTGCCAGCAGTAGAAGGGGGGAGCTGTTTTTT
CASSRRGELFF